This T cell receptor beta chain was observed in a study of T cells in Graves' hyperthyroidism and ophthalmopathy. Study at large: Pretreatment peripheral blood was obtained at initial diagnosis.

Note on this clonotype: This may stem from a read error, because a much larger clone lies one nucleotide away.

Using RNA transcripts as the source, TCR beta CDR3 regions were amplified. TCR CDR3 underwent first-round RT-PCR with the HTBI primer set. TCRdb passed the multiplex PCR reads through MiXCR, listing each CDR3 protein once. This sample yields 300,000 to 450,000 distinct CDR3 sequences, of which around a sixth are seen a single time; around 16% belongs to the top ten. The ends were cut back, 6 bases at V and 9 bases at J, with 17 bases in the middle. CDR3 length: 12 amino acids. The germline V gene has CDR1 SQVTM and CDR2 ANQGSEA. The V and J genes are TRBV29-1 and TRBJ1-1; the D is unclear. The sequenced sample was blood. The TCR comes from a woman aged 40 to 50 with Graves' ophthalmopathy. Here the CDR3 reads CSVQTREVKAFF. DNA for the CDR3: TGCAGCGTCCAGACACGGGAGGTTAAAGCTTTCTTT.